This T cell receptor beta chain appears in the sequencing data of a study of blood T cell repertoires in COVID-19. CDR3 length equals 14 residues. In germline, CDR1 is LNHNV, CDR2 YYDKDF (reference sequence). Trimming cost V 1 base and J 3 bases, with 10 bases left between them. Method: immunoSEQ multiplex PCR; TCRdb's copy keeps in-frame clones and lacks some. The sample has approximately 260,000 clones, 86% seen once. This TCR was sampled from a woman aged 40 to 55 with acute COVID-19. The V and J genes are TRBV15 and TRBJ2-7; D gene ambiguous. Material: PBMCs or T cells enriched from blood (not recorded which). CDR3 residues: CATSRGRAHYEQYF. CDR3 bases: TGTGCCACCAGCAGAGGTAGAGCCCACTACGAGCAGTACTTC.